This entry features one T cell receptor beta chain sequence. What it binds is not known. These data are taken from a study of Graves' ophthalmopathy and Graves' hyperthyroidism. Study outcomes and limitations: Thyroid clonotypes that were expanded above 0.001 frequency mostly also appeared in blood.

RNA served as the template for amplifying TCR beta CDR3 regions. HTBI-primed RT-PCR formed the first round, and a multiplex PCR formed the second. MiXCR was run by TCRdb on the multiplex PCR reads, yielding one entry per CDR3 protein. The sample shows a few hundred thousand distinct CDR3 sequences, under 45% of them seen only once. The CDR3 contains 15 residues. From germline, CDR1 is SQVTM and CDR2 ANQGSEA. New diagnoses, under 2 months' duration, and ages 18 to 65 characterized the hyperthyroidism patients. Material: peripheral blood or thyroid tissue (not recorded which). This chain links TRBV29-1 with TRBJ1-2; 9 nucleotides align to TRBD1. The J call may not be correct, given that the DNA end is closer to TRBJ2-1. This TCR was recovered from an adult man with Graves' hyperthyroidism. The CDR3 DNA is TGCAGCGTTGAAGTTTGGGGACAGGGTTTCGATGAGCAGTTCTTC. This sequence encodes CSVEVWGQGFDEQFF.